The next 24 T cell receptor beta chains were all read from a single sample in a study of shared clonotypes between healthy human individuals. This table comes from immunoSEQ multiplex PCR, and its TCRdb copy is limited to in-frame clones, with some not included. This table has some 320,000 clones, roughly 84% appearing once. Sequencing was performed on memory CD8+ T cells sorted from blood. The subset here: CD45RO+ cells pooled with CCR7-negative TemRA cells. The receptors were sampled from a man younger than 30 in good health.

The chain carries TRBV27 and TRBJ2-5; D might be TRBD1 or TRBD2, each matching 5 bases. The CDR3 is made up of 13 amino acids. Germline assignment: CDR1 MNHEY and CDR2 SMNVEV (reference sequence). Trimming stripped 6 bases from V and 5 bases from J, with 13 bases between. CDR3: CASRGLDSETQYF. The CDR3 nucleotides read TGTGCCAGCAGGGGGCTGGACTCGGAGACCCAGTACTTC.

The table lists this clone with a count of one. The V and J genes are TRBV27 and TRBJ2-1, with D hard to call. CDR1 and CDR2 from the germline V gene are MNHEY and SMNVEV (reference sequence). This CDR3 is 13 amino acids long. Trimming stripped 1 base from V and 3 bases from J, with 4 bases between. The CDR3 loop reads CASSLYSYNEQFF. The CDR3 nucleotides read TGTGCCAGCAGTTTATACAGCTACAATGAGCAGTTCTTC.

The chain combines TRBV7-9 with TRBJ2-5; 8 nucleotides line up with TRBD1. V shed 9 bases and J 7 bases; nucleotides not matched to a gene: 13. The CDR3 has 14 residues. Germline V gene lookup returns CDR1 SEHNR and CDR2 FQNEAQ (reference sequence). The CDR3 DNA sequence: TGTGCCAGTAAATCCGTCAGGGGGCAGGGGACCCAGTACTTC. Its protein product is CASKSVRGQGTQYF.

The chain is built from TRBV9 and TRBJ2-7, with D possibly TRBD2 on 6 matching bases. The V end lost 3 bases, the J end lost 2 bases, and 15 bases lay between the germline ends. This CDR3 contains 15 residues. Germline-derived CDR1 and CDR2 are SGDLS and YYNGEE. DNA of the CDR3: TGTGCCAGCAGCGCTGGAGGGGACTTCACCTACGAGCAGTACTTC. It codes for CASSAGGDFTYEQYF.

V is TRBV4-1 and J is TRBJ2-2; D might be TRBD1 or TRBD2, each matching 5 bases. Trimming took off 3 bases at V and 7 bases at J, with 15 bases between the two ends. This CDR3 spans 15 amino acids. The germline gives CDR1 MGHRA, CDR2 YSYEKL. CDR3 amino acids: CASSHALGAGGELFF. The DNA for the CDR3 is TGCGCCAGCAGCCACGCCTTAGGGGCGGGCGGGGAGCTGTTTTTT.

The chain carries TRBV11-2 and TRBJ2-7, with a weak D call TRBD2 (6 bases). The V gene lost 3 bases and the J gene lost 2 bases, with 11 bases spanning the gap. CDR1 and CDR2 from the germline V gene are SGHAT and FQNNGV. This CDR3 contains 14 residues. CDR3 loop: CASSFYGGTYEQYF. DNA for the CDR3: TGTGCCAGCAGCTTTTATGGAGGGACCTACGAGCAGTACTTC.

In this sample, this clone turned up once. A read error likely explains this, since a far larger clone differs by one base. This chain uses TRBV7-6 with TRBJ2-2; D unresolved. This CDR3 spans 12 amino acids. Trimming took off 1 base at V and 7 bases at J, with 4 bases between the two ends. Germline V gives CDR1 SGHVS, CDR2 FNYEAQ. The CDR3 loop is CASSLGIGELFF. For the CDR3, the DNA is TGTGCCAGCAGCTTAGGGATCGGGGAGCTGTTTTTT.

The CDR3 DNA is TGTGCCAGCAGTTTATATCGGTCGAGGGCCTACGAGCAGTACTTC. This sequence encodes CASSLYRSRAYEQYF. This chain links TRBV27 with TRBJ2-7; D is possibly TRBD2 (5 bases). The V and J ends lost 1 base and 2 bases respectively, with 12 bases between them. This CDR3 is built from 15 residues. CDR1 and CDR2 (germline): MNHEY, SMNVEV (reference sequence).

The CDR3 is CASSEITGATEAFF. The DNA for the CDR3 is TGTGCCAGCAGTGAAATAACAGGGGCCACTGAAGCTTTCTTT. The rearrangement joins TRBV6-1 to TRBJ1-1, with 7 bases aligning to TRBD1. J was trimmed by 4 bases and V by 2 bases; bases with no gene match: 4. From germline, CDR1 is MNHNS and CDR2 SASEGT. The CDR3 has 14 amino acids.

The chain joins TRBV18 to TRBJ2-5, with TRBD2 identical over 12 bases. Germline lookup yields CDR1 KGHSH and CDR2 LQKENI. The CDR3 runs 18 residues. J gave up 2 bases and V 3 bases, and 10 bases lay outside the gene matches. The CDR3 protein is CASSPGEKTSGGQETQYF. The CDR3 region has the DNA TGTGCCAGCTCACCTGGCGAAAAGACTAGCGGGGGACAAGAGACCCAGTACTTC.

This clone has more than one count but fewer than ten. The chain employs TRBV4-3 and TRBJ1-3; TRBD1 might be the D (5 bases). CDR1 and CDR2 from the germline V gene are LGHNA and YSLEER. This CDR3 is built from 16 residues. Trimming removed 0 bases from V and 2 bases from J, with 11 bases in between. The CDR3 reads CASSQDQGAAGNTIYF. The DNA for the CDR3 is TGCGCCAGCAGCCAAGATCAGGGCGCGGCTGGAAACACCATATATTTT.

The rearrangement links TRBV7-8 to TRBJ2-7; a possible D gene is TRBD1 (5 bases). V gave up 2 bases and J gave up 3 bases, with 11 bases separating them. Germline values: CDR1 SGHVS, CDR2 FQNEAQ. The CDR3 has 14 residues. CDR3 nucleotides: TGTGCCAGCAGCTTAAGGCCAGGGTACTACGAGCAGTACTTC. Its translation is CASSLRPGYYEQYF.

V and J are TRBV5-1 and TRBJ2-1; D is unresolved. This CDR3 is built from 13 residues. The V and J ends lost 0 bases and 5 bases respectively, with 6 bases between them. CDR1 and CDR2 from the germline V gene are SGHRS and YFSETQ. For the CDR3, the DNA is TGCGCCAGCAGCTTGGTACCTAACAATGAGCAGTTCTTC. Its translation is CASSLVPNNEQFF. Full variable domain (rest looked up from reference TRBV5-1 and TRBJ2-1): KAGVTQTPRYLIKTRGQQVTLSCSPISGHRSVSWYQQTPGQGLQFLFEYFSETQRNKGNFPGRFSGRQFSNSRSEMNVSTLELGDSALYLCASSLVPNNEQFFGPGTRLTVL.

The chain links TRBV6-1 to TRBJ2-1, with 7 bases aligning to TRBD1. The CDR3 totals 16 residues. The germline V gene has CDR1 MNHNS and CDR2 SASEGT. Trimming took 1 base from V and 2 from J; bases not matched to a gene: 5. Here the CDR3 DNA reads TGTGCCAGCAGTGAAGGGACAGGCCTTACCTACAATGAGCAGTTCTTC. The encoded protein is CASSEGTGLTYNEQFF.

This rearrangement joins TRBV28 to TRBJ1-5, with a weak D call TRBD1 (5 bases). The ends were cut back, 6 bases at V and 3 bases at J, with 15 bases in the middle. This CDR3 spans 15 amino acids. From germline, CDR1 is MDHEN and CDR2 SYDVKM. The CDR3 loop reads CASSPWGVPNQPQHF. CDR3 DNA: TGTGCCAGCAGCCCTTGGGGGGTCCCCAATCAGCCCCAGCATTTT.

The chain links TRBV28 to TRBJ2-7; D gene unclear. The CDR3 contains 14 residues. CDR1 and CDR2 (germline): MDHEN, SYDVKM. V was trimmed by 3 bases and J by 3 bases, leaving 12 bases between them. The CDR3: CASSLFQHGYEQYF. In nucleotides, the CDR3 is TGTGCCAGCAGTTTGTTTCAACATGGCTACGAGCAGTACTTC.

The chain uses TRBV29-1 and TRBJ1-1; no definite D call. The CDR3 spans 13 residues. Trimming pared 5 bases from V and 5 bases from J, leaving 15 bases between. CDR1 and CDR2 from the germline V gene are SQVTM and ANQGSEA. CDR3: CSVFSEWGTEAFF. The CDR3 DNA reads TGCAGCGTTTTCTCGGAGTGGGGAACTGAAGCTTTCTTT.

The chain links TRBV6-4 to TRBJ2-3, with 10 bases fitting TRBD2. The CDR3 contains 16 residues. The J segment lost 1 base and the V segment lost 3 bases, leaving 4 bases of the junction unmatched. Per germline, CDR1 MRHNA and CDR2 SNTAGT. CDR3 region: CASSESGTSGTDTQYF. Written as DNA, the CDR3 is TGTGCCAGCAGTGAGTCCGGGACTAGCGGCACAGATACGCAGTATTTT.

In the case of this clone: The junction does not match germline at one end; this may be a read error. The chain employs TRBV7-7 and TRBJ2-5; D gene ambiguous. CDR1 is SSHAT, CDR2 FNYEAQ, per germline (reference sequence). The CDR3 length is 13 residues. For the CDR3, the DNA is TGTGCTAGCAGCTTGAGTCCCGGGGAGACCCAGTACTTC. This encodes CASSLSPGETQYF.

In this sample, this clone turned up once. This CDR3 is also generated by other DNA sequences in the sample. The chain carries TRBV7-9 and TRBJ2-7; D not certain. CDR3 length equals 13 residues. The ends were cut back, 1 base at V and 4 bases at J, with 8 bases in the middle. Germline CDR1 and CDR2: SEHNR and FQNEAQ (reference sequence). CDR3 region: CASSLGPLYEQYF. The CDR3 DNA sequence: TGTGCCAGCAGCTTAGGCCCGCTGTACGAGCAGTACTTC.

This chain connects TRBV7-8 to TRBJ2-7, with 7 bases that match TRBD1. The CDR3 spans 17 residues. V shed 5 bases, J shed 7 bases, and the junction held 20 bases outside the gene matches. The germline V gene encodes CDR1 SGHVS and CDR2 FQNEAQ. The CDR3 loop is CASSPVLGQVSVGEQYF. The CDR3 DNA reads TGTGCCAGCAGCCCAGTCCTCGGACAGGTTTCAGTGGGGGAGCAGTACTTC.

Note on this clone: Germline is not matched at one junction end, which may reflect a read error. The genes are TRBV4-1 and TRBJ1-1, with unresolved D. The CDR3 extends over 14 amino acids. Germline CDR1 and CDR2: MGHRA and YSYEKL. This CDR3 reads CASSQIEGWGEPFF. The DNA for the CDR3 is TGCGCCAGCAGCCAGATTGAGGGATGGGGTGAACCTTTCTTT.

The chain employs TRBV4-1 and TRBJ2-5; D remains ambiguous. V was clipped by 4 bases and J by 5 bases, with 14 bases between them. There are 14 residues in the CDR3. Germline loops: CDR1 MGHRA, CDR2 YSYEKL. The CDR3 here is CASSLHSRRETQYF. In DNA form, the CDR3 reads TGCGCCAGCAGCCTCCATAGCCGAAGGGAGACCCAGTACTTC.

The CDR3 bases are TGTGCCAGCAGTCCCGGACGGGTCTACGAGCAGTACTTC. Translating gives CASSPGRVYEQYF. The chain links TRBV27 to TRBJ2-7; D uncertain. This CDR3 spans 13 amino acids. Germline V CDR1 and CDR2: MNHEY, SMNVEV (reference sequence). Trimming took 5 bases from V and 3 from J, leaving 11 bases between them.